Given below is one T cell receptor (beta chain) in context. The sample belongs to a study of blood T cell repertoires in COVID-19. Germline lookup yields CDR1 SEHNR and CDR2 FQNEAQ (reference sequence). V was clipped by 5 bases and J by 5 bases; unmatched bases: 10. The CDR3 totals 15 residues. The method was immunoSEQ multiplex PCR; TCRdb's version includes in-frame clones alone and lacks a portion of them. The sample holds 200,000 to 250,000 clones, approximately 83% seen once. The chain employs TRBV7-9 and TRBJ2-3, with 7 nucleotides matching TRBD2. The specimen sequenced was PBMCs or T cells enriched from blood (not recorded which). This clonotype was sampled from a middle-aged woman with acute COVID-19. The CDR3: CASSLGGRLEDTQYF. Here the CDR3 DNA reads TGTGCCAGCAGCCTGGGAGGGAGGTTGGAAGATACGCAGTATTTT.